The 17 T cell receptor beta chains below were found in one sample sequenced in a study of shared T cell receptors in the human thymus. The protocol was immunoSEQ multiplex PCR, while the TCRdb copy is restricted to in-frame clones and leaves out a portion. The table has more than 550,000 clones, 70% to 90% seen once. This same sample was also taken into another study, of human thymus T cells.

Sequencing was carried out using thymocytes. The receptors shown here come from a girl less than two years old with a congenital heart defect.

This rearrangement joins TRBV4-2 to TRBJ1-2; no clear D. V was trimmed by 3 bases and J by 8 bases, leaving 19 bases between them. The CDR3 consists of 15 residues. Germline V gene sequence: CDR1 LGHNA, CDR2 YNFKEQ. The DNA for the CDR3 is TGTGCCAGCAGCCAGGGGAGATGGGGTATCCGGGGCTACACCTTC. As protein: CASSQGRWGIRGYTF.

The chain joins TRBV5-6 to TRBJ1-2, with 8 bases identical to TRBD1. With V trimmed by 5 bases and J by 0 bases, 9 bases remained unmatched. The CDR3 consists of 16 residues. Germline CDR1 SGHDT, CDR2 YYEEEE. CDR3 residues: CASRNHRGLANYGYTF. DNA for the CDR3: TGTGCCAGCAGAAACCACAGGGGGTTGGCTAACTATGGCTACACCTTC.

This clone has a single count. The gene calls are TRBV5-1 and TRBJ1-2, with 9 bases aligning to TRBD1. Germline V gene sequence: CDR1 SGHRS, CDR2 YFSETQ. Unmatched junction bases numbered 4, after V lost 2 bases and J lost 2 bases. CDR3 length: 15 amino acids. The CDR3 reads CASSFRDRANYGYTF. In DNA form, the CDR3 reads TGCGCCAGCAGCTTCCGGGACAGGGCCAACTATGGCTACACCTTC.

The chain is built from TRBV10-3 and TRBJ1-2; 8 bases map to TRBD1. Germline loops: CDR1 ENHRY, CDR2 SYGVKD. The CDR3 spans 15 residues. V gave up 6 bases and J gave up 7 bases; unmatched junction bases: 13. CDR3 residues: CAISPGDRPVTGYTF. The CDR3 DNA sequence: TGTGCCATCAGCCCCGGGGACAGGCCGGTAACTGGCTACACCTTC.

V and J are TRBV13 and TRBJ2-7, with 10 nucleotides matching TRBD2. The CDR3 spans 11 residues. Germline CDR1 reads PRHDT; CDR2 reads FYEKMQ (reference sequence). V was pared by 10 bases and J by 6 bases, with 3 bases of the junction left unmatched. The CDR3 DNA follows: TGTGCCACCGCTAGCGGGAGCGAGCAGTACTTC. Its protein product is CATASGSEQYF.

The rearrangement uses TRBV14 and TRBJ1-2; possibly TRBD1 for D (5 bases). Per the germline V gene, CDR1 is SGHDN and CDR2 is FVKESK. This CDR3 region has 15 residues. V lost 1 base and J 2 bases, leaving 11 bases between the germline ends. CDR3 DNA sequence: TGTGCCAGCAGCCAAGCCGCGGGGCTGAACTATGGCTACACCTTC. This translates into CASSQAAGLNYGYTF.

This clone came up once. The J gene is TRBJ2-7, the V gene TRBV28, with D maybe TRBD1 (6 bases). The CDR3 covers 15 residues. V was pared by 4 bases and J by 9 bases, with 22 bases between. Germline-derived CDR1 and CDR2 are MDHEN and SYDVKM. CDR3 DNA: TGTGCCAGCAGTTCCCACGGGACATGGGGTGACGGGCAGTACTTC. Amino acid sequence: CASSSHGTWGDGQYF.

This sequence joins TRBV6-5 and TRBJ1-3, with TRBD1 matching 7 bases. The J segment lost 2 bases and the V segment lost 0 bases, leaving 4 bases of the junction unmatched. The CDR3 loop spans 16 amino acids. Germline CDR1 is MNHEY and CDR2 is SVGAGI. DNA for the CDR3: TGTGCCAGCAGTTACTCAAACAGGGGCCCTGGAAACACCATATATTTT. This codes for CASSYSNRGPGNTIYF.

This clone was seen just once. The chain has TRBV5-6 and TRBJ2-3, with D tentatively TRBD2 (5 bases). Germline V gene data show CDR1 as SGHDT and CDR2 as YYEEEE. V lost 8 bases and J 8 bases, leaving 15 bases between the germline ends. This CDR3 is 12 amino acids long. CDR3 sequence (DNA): TGTGCCAGTAAACCCGGACGGGGTACGCAGTATTTT. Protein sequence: CASKPGRGTQYF. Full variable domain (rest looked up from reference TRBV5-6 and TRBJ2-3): DAGVTQSPTHLIKTRGQQVTLRCSPKSGHDTVSWYQQALGQGPQFIFQYYEEEERQRGNFPDRFSGHQFPNYSSELNVNALLLGDSALYLCASKPGRGTQYFGPGTRLTVL.

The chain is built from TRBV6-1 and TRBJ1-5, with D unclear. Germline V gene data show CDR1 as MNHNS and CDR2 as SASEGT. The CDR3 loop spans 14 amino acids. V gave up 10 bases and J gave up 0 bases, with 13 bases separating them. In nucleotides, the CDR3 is TGTGCCACCGCGGGCAGGAATAGCAATCAGCCCCAGCATTTT. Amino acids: CATAGRNSNQPQHF.

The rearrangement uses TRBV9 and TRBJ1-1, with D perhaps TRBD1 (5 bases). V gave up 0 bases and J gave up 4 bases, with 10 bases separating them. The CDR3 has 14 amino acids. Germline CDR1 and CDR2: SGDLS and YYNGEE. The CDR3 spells CASSVEGQITEAFF. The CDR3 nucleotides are TGTGCCAGCAGCGTAGAGGGGCAGATCACTGAAGCTTTCTTT.

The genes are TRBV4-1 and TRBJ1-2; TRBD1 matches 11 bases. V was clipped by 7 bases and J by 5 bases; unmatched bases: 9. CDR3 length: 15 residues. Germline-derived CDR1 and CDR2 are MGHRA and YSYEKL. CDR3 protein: CASKTGTGGWYGYTF. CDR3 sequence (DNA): TGCGCCAGCAAAACCGGGACAGGGGGTTGGTATGGCTACACCTTC.

The CDR3 loop is CASSYAGHEQFF. In DNA, the CDR3 is TGTGCCAGCAGTTACGCAGGTCATGAGCAGTTCTTC. V usage is TRBV6-6 and J usage is TRBJ2-1; D is ambiguous. The V end was cut by 2 bases, the J end by 8 bases, with 7 bases between. This CDR3 contains 12 residues. Germline assignment: CDR1 MNHNY and CDR2 SVGAGI (reference sequence).

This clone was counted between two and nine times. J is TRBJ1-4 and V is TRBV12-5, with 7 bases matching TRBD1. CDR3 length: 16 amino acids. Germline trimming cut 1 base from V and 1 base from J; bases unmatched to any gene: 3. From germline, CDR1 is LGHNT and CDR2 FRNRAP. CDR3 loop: CASGLDRGQTNEKLFF. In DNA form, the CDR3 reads TGTGCTAGTGGTTTGGACAGGGGTCAAACTAATGAAAAACTGTTTTTT. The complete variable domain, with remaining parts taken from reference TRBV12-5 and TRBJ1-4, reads DARVTQTPRHKVTEMGQEVTMRCQPILGHNTVFWYRQTMMQGLELLAYFRNRAPLDDSGMPKDRFSAEMPDATLATLKIQPSEPRDSAVYFCASGLDRGQTNEKLFFGSGTQLSVL.

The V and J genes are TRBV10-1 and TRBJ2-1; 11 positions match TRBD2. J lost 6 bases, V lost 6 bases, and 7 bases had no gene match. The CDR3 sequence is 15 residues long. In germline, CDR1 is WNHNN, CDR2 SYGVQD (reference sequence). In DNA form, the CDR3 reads TGCGCCAGCAGCGAACTAGCGGGGGCCGCCAATGAGCAGTTCTTC. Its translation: CASSELAGAANEQFF.

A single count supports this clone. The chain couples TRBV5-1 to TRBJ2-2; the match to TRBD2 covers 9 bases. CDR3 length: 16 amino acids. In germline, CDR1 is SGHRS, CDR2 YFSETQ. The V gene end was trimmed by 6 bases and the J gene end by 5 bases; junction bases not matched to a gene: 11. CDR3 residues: CASKARASGETGELFF. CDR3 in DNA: TGCGCCAGCAAGGCTAGGGCTAGCGGGGAAACCGGGGAGCTGTTTTTT.

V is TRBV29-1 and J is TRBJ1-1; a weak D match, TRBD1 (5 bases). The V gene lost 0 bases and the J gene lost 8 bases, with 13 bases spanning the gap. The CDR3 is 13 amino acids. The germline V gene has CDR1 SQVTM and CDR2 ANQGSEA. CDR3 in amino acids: CSVEDPDRAEAFF. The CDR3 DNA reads TGCAGCGTTGAAGATCCCGACAGAGCCGAAGCTTTCTTT.